This T cell receptor beta chain originates from a study of cytomegalovirus exposure and HLA in healthy donors (dated by TCRdb to 2015 to 2018). A note on the overall study: The 666 repertoires of the first cohort and the approximately 110 validation repertoires were produced on the same platform, according to a later analysis. The study aimed to test whether cataloging public T cell receptors could reveal signatures of past pathogen exposure. A separate validation cohort of roughly 130 different subjects was used in addition to the approximately 700-subject first cohort. The study combined high-throughput TCR immunosequencing, statistical association of individual TCRs with disease status, and machine learning to predict cytomegalovirus infection status. Findings and caveats that apply to the study as a whole: According to the authors, the approach could potentially be generalized to other disease states and immunological phenotypes. A few of the identified cytomegalovirus-associated TCR beta chains were confirmed in vitro to be specific for cytomegalovirus antigens. Across donors, most TCR sequences were observed very rarely, whereas some public TCRs were present in many individuals. In the study, 150 to 200 TCR beta chains were listed as associated with cytomegalovirus. Cytomegalovirus status was reported to be diagnosed by the classifier with high specificity and sensitivity in both the original and validation cohorts. All 120 or so repertoires were used to score co-occurrence in the validation cohort in a later analysis, because that analysis had no HLA typing for the cohort. In a later analysis, TCRs clustered in the first cohort were found to also tend to co-occur in the roughly 120 validation repertoires, with 85% to 95% of cluster scores above 0.

Germline trimming amounts to 9 bases on V and 13 bases on J, with 16 as the count of junction bases outside the gene matches. The CDR3 starts with the cysteine, ends with the phenylalanine, and has 14 residues. The kept DNA is CDR3 alone, 42 bases in frame from the first base. Based on the germline V gene (reference sequence), the CDR1 and CDR2 sequences are MNHEY and SMNVEV. The donors belonged to the validation cohort of over a hundred subjects, which was separate from the approximately 610-subject first cohort. The method was the immunoSEQ multiplex PCR assay. The authors' pipeline ran thus. A statistical classification framework was built for diagnosing cytomegalovirus status from the catalog of TCR beta chain sequences. This is the immuneACCESS table as TCRdb keeps it, with only in-frame sequences that have V and J called. A part of the clones is gone; compared with another copy, unresolved V genes explain less than half, and the rest is unexplained. V, J and clone size are those of that table, while D and trimming were read from the DNA. The sample records about 110,000 clones, under 97% of which are singletons. About 0.7% of the sample is held by the ten biggest clonotypes.

Concerning this clone: Its antigen remains unidentified. Base qualities are not at hand, and no much larger clone is one base apart.

This clonotype was sampled from a woman aged 18-29 years in good health and CMV-seronegative. The rearranged segments are TRBV27 and TRBJ1-2; TRBD1 fits 11 bases in the junction. Input material: PBMCs. DNA sequence: TGTGCCAGGAAGACTATAGGACAGGGGGCCGCTCTCACCTTC. It is translated as CARKTIGQGAALTF.